The entry below describes one TCR beta chain. The data stem from a study of blood T cell repertoires in COVID-19. Study as a whole: The United States, Italy and Spain were the sources of the acute and convalescent COVID-19 samples. T cells, B-cell-depleted T cells, or PBMCs supplied cDNA or gDNA.

In the original processing: Reference gene primers were amplified, and this amplification served to estimate nucleated cell counts. The protocol was immunoSEQ multiplex PCR, while the TCRdb copy is restricted to in-frame clones and leaves out a portion. V and J calls and clone size are those listed in that table; D and trimming were worked out from the DNA. The data hold 40,000 to 55,000 clones, with about four fifths observed a single time. J lost 5 bases, V lost 7 bases, and 8 bases had no gene match. CDR1 is SGHTA and CDR2 is FQGNSA in the germline V gene. This CDR3 has 14 amino acids. The chain employs TRBV7-2 and TRBJ1-1; 9 bases map to TRBD1. The sequence was collected from a man aged 50-60 years with active COVID-19. Sequencing used peripheral blood. The CDR3 spells CASTLQGAGTEAFF. Written as DNA, the CDR3 is TGTGCCAGCACCCTACAGGGGGCCGGTACTGAAGCTTTCTTT.